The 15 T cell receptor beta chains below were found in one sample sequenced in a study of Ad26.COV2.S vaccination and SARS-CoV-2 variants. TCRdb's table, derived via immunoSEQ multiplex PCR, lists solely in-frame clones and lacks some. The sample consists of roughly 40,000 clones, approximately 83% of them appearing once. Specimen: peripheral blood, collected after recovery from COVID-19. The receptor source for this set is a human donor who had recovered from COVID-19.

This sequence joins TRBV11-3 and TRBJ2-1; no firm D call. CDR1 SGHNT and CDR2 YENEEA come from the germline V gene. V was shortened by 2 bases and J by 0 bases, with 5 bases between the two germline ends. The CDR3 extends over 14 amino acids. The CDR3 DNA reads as TGTGCCAGCAGCTTACAGAACTCCTACAATGAGCAGTTCTTC. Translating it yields CASSLQNSYNEQFF.

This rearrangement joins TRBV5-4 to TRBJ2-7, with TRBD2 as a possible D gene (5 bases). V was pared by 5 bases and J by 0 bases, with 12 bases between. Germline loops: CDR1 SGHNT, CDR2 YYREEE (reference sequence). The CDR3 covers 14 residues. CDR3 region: CASSSERRSYEQYV. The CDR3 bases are TGTGCCAGCAGTTCGGAGCGGCGCTCCTACGAGCAGTACGTC.

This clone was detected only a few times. In nucleotides, the CDR3 is TGTGCCAGCAGTGAACGGGGAAACACTGAAGCTTTCTTT. Its translation: CASSERGNTEAFF. This chain links TRBV2 with TRBJ1-1, with unresolved D. Between the trimmed V and J ends, which lost 2 bases and 2 bases, there was a span of 6 bases. This CDR3 is 13 amino acids long. Germline V gene data show CDR1 as SNHLY and CDR2 as FYNNEI.

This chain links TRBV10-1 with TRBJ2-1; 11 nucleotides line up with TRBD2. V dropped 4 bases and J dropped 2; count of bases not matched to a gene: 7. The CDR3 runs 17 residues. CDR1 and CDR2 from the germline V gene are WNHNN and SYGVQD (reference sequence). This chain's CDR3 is CASSGGLAETTYNEQFF. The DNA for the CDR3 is TGCGCCAGCAGTGGGGGACTAGCGGAGACGACCTACAATGAGCAGTTCTTC.

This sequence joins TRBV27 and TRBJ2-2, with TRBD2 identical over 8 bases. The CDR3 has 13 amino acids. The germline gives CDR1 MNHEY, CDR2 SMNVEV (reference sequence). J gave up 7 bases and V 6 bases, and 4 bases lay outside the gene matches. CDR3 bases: TGTGCCAGCAGACGGAGCGGGGGCGGGGAGCTGTTTTTT. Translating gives CASRRSGGGELFF.

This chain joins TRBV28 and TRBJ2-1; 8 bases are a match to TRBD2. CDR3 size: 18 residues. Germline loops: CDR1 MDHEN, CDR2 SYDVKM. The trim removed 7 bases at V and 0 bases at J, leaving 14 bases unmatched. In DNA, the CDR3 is TGTGCCAGCACCCCGGGGGGGGTAGGACCGAGCTCCTACAATGAGCAGTTCTTC. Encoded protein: CASTPGGVGPSSYNEQFF.

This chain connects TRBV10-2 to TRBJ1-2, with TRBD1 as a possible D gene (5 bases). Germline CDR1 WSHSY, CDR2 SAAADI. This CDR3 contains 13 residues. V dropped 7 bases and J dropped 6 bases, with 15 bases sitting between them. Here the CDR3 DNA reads TGCGCCAGCATGGGGGGGGTTTTGGATGGCTACACCTTC. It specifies CASMGGVLDGYTF.

CDR3 sequence reads: CASSLGGSRETQYF. CDR3 nucleotide sequence: TGTGCCAGCAGCTTGGGGGGGTCTCGAGAGACCCAGTACTTC. The V call is TRBV5-8, the J call TRBJ2-5; D could derive from TRBD1 or TRBD2 (5 bases each). This CDR3 is 14 amino acids long. Trimming removed 0 bases from V and 4 bases from J, with 10 bases in between. Per the germline V gene, CDR1 is SGHTS and CDR2 is YDEGEE.

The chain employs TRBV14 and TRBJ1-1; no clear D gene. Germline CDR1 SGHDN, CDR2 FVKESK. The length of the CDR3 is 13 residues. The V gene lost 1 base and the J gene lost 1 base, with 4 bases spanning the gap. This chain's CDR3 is CASSQGPNTEAFF. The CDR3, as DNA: TGTGCCAGCAGCCAAGGCCCGAACACTGAAGCTTTCTTT.

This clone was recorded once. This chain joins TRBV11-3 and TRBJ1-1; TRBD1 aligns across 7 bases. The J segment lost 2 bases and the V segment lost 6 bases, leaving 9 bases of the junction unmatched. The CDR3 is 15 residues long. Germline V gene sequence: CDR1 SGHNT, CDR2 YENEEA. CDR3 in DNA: TGTGCCAGCAGGGGGGGGACAGATTACAACACTGAAGCTTTCTTT. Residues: CASRGGTDYNTEAFF. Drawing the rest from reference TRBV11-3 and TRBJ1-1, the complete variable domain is EAGVVQSPRYKIIEKKQPVAFWCNPISGHNTLYWYLQNLGQGPELLIRYENEEAVDDSQLPKDRFSAERLKGVDSTLKIQPAELGDSAVYLCASRGGTDYNTEAFFGQGTRLTVV.

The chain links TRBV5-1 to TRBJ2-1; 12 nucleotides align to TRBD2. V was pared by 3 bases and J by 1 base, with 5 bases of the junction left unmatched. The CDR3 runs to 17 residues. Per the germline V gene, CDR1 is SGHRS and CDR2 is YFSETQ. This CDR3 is CASSSLAGGVSYNEQFF. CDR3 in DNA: TGCGCCAGCAGCTCTCTAGCGGGAGGGGTTTCCTACAATGAGCAGTTCTTC.

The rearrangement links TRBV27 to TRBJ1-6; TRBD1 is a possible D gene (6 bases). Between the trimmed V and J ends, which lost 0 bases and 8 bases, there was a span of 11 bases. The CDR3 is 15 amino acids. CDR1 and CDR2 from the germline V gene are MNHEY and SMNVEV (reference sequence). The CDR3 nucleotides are TGTGCCAGCAGTTTATCGGACAGCACTTATTCACCCCTCCACTTT. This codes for CASSLSDSTYSPLHF.

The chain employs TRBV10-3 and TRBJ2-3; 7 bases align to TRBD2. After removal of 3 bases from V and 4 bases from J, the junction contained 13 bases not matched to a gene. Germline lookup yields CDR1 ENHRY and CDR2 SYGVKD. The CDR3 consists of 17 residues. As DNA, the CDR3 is TGTGCCATCAGTGATCAACGAACTAGCGTGGGAGCAGATACGCAGTATTTT. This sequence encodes CAISDQRTSVGADTQYF.

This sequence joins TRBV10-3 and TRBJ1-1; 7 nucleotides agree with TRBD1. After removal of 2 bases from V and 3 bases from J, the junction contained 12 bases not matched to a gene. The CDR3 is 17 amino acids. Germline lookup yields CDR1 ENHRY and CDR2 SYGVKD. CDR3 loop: CAISEPFGTAGDTEAFF. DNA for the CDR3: TGTGCCATCAGTGAGCCTTTTGGGACAGCAGGAGACACTGAAGCTTTCTTT.

The CDR3 region has the DNA TGTGCCAGCAGCTTGAGCGGGAACTCCTACAATGAGCAGTTCTTC. Translation: CASSLSGNSYNEQFF. The V gene is TRBV7-9, the J gene TRBJ2-1; 7 bases fit TRBD2. The germline V gene has CDR1 SEHNR and CDR2 FQNEAQ (reference sequence). Losses at the gene ends were 3 bases for V and 0 bases for J; bases not matched to a gene: 2. The CDR3 is made up of 15 amino acids.